This is a list of T cell receptor beta chains from one sample in a study of early T cells in non-severe SARS-CoV-2 infection. One entry per CDR3 protein results from TCRdb running MiXCR on the 5' RACE reads. In the table there are more than 45,000 distinct CDR3 sequences, over 10% of which are singletons. Sequencing used whole blood. The origin of the receptors is an adult who was a healthcare worker with PCR-confirmed SARS-CoV-2 infection or an uninfected control (not recorded which). Each CDR3 is given with its conserved first and last residue. The D gene is left open where the match is weak. For some rows the clone size is stated as once, few or many, or as a class when expanded; others skip it.

V	size	J	D	CDR3	DNA
TRBV19	few	TRBJ2-2	TRBD2	CACLGGANTGELFF	TGTGCTTGCCTCGGGGGGGCGAACACCGGGGAGCTGTTTTTT
TRBV24-1	many	TRBJ2-1	NA	CATSDLSSHNEQFF	TGTGCCACCAGTGATTTATCGAGTCACAATGAGCAGTTCTTC
TRBV5-8	NA	TRBJ1-4	NA	CASSLGTAGFTNEKLFF	TGTGCCAGCAGCCTAGGGACCGCGGGGTTCACTAATGAAAAACTGTTTTTT
TRBV12-3/TRBV12-4	few	TRBJ1-6	TRBD1	CASRGTGVLNSPLHF	TGTGCCAGCAGGGGGACAGGGGTTCTTAATTCACCCCTCCACTTT
TRBV20-1	large	TRBJ2-3	TRBD2	CSARVAGGPSGDTQYF	TGCAGTGCTAGAGTAGCGGGAGGTCCCTCGGGGGATACGCAGTATTTT
TRBV28	NA	TRBJ1-2	NA	CASRTTRGVYTF	TGTGCCAGCAGGACCACCAGAGGAGTCTACACCTTC
TRBV28	NA	TRBJ1-3	NA	CASTTPAGRSGNTIYF	TGTGCCAGCACCACTCCGGCAGGGCGCTCTGGAAACACCATATATTTT
TRBV7-6	many	TRBJ2-1	TRBD2	CASSQRAGDGEQFF	TGTGCCAGCAGCCAAAGAGCGGGAGACGGTGAGCAGTTCTTC
TRBV7-2	NA	TRBJ1-1	NA	CASSPARDRLNTEAFF	TGTGCCAGCAGCCCTGCCCGGGACCGCTTGAACACTGAAGCTTTCTTT
TRBV27	NA	TRBJ2-5	NA	CASSFLQGDETQYF	TGTGCCAGCAGTTTTTTACAGGGTGACGAGACCCAGTACTTC
TRBV16	NA	TRBJ1-4	TRBD1	CASSQSATGGKLFF	TGTGCCAGCAGCCAATCGGCGACAGGGGGAAAACTGTTTTTT
TRBV21-1	NA	TRBJ2-7	NA	CARPRELAGGNTGYEQYF	TGTGCCAGACCTCGTGAGCTAGCGGGAGGCAACACCGGTTACGAGCAGTACTTC